Listed here is a single T cell receptor (beta chain). Its cognate antigen is unknown. TCRdb keeps only in-frame clones here, not all; method: immunoSEQ multiplex PCR. The repertoire holds under 80,000 clones, with roughly 88% as singletons. This sample is part of a study of OX40 agonist ivuxolimab in advanced cancers. Germline lookup yields CDR1 LNHNV and CDR2 YYDKDF (reference sequence). CDR3 length: 17 residues. V shed 1 base and J 8 bases; nucleotides not matched to a gene: 12. Peripheral blood came from all dose cohorts at three timepoints. Regarding the study as a whole: Certain nonresponders likewise exhibited a low normalized T-cell clonal expansion. At doses 0.1 to 3.0 mg/kg, CD4+ and CD8+ clones expanded. On average, CD8+ T cells had more expanded clones than CD4+.

This specimen was CD4+ or CD8+ T cells sorted from blood, taken in a trial of the OX40 agonist ivuxolimab. The J gene is TRBJ1-4, the V gene TRBV15; 8 nucleotides match TRBD1. This TCR derives from an adult with an advanced solid tumor such as melanoma, head and neck, liver or kidney cancer. Written as DNA, the CDR3 is TGTGCCACCAGCAGAGCGGGGTACAGGGGGGAGAAGGAAAAACTGTTTTTT. Translating gives CATSRAGYRGEKEKLFF.